These T cell receptor beta chains were read from a single sample in a study of T cells in Graves' hyperthyroidism and ophthalmopathy. In TCRdb, the multiplex PCR reads were re-called with MiXCR into one record per CDR3 protein. The sample lists around 520,000 distinct CDR3 sequences; roughly 15% were seen once. Sequenced: blood. All receptors derive from a middle-aged woman with Graves' hyperthyroidism. The CDR3 runs from the conserved cysteine through the conserved F or W. D genes are given only for firm matches. Size is stated for part of the rows, as once, few or many counts, or as a class when the clone is expanded.

d_call j_call clone_size v_call cdr3_aa cdr3_nt
TRBD2 TRBJ2-1 many TRBV29-1 CSVEESASGVYNEQFF TGCAGCGTTGAAGAATCCGCTAGCGGAGTCTACAATGAGCAGTTCTTC
NA TRBJ2-3 many TRBV11-2 CASSLIVPVSTLGDTQYF TGTGCCAGCAGCTTAATTGTGCCTGTCAGTACACTGGGGGATACGCAGTATTTT
NA TRBJ1-5 many TRBV28 CASSPTQGNQPQHF TGTGCCAGCAGTCCAACCCAGGGCAATCAGCCCCAGCATTTT
NA TRBJ1-1 many TRBV20-1 CSASTRAPEAFF TGCAGTGCTAGTACCAGGGCCCCTGAAGCTTTCTTT
NA TRBJ2-7 many TRBV6-1 CASKRTVDSYEQYF TGTGCCAGCAAAAGGACGGTTGACTCCTACGAGCAGTACTTC
NA TRBJ2-1 many TRBV28 CASSQPTGTQEGSSYNEQFF TGTGCCAGCAGCCAACCTACCGGGACCCAGGAGGGAAGCTCCTACAATGAGCAGTTCTTC
TRBD2 TRBJ2-3 few TRBV30 CAWFNSGRTDTQYF TGTGCCTGGTTTAATAGCGGGAGAACAGATACGCAGTATTTT
NA TRBJ2-3 few TRBV20-1 CSASQSEGPDTQYF TGCAGTGCTAGTCAATCCGAGGGACCAGATACGCAGTATTTT
TRBD1 TRBJ2-1 many TRBV27 CASSLFRDRANNEQFF TGTGCCAGCAGTTTATTCCGGGACAGGGCTAACAATGAGCAGTTCTTC
TRBD2 TRBJ2-1 NA TRBV28 CASGFLAATNEQFF TGTGCCAGCGGTTTTCTAGCGGCCACCAATGAGCAGTTCTTC
TRBD2 TRBJ2-1 many TRBV7-9 CASSLPRLAGVRDEQFF TGTGCCAGCAGCTTACCCAGACTAGCGGGAGTGAGGGATGAGCAGTTCTTC
TRBD1 TRBJ1-4 few TRBV7-9 CASSLWDSSATNEKLFF TGTGCCAGCAGCTTATGGGACAGTAGTGCAACTAATGAAAAACTGTTTTTT
TRBD2 TRBJ2-5 many TRBV20-1 CSARDLAGGDETQYF TGCAGTGCTAGAGATCTAGCGGGAGGCGATGAGACCCAGTACTTC
TRBD2 TRBJ2-7 many TRBV4-1 CASSQTPGTSDYEQYF TGCGCCAGCAGCCAAACCCCCGGGACTAGCGACTACGAGCAGTACTTC
NA TRBJ1-2 many TRBV7-9 CASSLRQDYGYTF TGTGCCAGCAGCTTGAGACAGGACTATGGCTACACCTTC
NA TRBJ2-1 few TRBV6-1 CASRGTNGNEQFF TGTGCCAGTCGAGGGACAAATGGGAATGAGCAGTTCTTC
TRBD1 TRBJ2-3 NA TRBV11-2 CASSLRGTGGTDTQYF TGTGCCAGCAGCTTGCGGGGGACAGGGGGCACAGATACGCAGTATTTT
TRBD1 TRBJ2-1 NA TRBV24-1 CATSDPGTGGYNEQFF TGTGCCACCAGTGATCCCGGGACAGGGGGCTACAATGAGCAGTTCTTC
TRBD1 TRBJ2-7 many TRBV18 CASSPPGQGYEQYF TGTGCCAGCAGTCCTCCGGGACAGGGCTACGAGCAGTACTTC
NA TRBJ1-2 few TRBV5-5 CASTMDSQYSYGYTF TGTGCCAGCACCATGGACAGCCAGTACAGTTATGGCTACACCTTC
TRBD1 TRBJ2-7 few TRBV28 CASSPVTGGTYEQYF TGTGCCAGCAGCCCCGTGACAGGGGGCACCTACGAGCAGTACTTC
NA TRBJ2-5 many TRBV18 CASSPGLETQYF TGTGCCAGCTCACCGGGACTAGAGACCCAGTACTTC
NA TRBJ1-1 many TRBV18 CASSPGPGGSEAFF TGTGCCAGCTCACCCGGTCCTGGGGGATCTGAAGCTTTCTTT
NA TRBJ1-1 many TRBV6-1 CASSWASGNTEAFF TGTGCCAGCAGTTGGGCCAGCGGGAACACTGAAGCTTTCTTT
NA TRBJ1-4 few TRBV29-1 CSVEQLADEKLFF TGCAGCGTTGAACAGCTGGCTGATGAAAAACTGTTTTTT
NA TRBJ2-5 many TRBV3-1 CASSQTNGETQYF TGTGCCAGCAGCCAAACGAATGGGGAGACCCAGTACTTC
TRBD1 TRBJ2-1 many TRBV6-1 CASTMTGDEQFF TGTGCCAGCACCATGACAGGGGATGAGCAGTTCTTC
NA TRBJ1-6 many TRBV5-1 CASSLDVLSGRAPLHF TGCGCCAGCAGCTTGGACGTTCTCAGCGGGAGAGCACCCCTCCACTTT
TRBD1 TRBJ1-1 many TRBV20-1 CSARQGVGTEAFF TGCAGTGCAAGACAGGGGGTAGGGACTGAAGCTTTCTTT
NA TRBJ1-2 many TRBV7-9 CASSPREVRYTF TGTGCCAGCAGCCCCCGAGAGGTACGCTACACCTTC
NA TRBJ2-2 NA TRBV7-2 CASSFHAGGAGGELFF TGTGCCAGCAGCTTCCATGCCGGGGGCGCGGGCGGGGAGCTGTTTTTT
TRBD1 TRBJ2-7 many TRBV3-1 CASRGTADYEQYF TGTGCCAGCCGAGGGACAGCTGACTACGAGCAGTACTTC
TRBD1 TRBJ2-3 NA TRBV6-1 CASRVTGTDTQYF TGTGCCAGCAGGGTGACAGGGACGGATACGCAGTATTTT
TRBD1 TRBJ1-2 NA TRBV7-9 CASSFTGANYGYTF TGTGCCAGCAGCTTTACAGGGGCTAACTATGGCTACACCTTC
NA TRBJ2-3 NA TRBV7-2 CASSNAPEDTQYF TGTGCCAGCAGCAATGCCCCAGAAGATACGCAGTATTTT
NA TRBJ2-7 many TRBV30 CAWGTTGLTYEQYF TGTGCCTGGGGCACAACAGGGCTTACCTACGAGCAGTACTTC
NA TRBJ2-5 many TRBV5-1 CASSLALNEETQYF TGCGCCAGCAGCTTGGCACTAAATGAAGAGACCCAGTACTTC
TRBD2 TRBJ2-4 NA TRBV7-9 CATGVAGGLAKNIQYF TGTGCCACGGGGGTAGCGGGAGGACTAGCCAAAAACATTCAGTACTTC
TRBD1 TRBJ1-1 NA TRBV19 CASSTTGGDTEAFF TGTGCCAGTAGTACGACAGGGGGGGACACTGAAGCTTTCTTT